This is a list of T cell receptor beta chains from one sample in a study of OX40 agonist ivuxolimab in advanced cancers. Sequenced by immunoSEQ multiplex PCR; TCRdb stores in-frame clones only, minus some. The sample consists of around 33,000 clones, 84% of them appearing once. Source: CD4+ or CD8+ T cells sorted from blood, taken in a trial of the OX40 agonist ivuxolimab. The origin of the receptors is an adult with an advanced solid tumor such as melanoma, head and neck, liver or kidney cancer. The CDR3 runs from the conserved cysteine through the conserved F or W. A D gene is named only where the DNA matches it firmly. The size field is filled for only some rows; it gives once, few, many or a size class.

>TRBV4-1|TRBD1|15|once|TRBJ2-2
CASSQTGTLTGELFF
TGCGCCAGCAGCCAGACAGGGACCCTCACCGGGGAGCTGTTTTTT
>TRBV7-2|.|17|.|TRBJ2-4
CASSLEKPGWNENIQYF
TGTGCCAGCAGCTTAGAAAAACCGGGCTGGAACGAAAACATTCAGTACTTC
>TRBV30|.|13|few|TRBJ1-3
CAWSYGQGNTIYF
TGTGCCTGGTCTTACGGACAGGGAAACACCATATATTTT
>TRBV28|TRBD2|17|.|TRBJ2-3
CASSLYVGGPGTDTQYF
TGTGCCAGCAGTTTATATGTGGGAGGGCCGGGGACAGATACGCAGTATTTT
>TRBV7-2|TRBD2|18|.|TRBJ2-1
CASSSYGVLAGNYNEQFF
TGTGCCAGCAGCTCATATGGGGTACTAGCGGGAAACTACAATGAGCAGTTCTTC
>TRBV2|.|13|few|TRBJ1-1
CATGTSGDTEAFF
TGTGCCACCGGGACGTCGGGGGACACTGAAGCTTTCTTT
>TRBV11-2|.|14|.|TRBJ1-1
CASSSLRGYTEAFF
TGTGCCAGCAGCTCCCTTCGGGGCTACACTGAAGCTTTCTTT
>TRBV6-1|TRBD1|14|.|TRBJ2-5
CASSPWDRAETQYF
TGTGCCAGCAGTCCATGGGACAGGGCAGAGACCCAGTACTTC
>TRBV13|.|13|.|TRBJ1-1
CASSLWGGAEAFF
TGTGCCAGCAGCTTGTGGGGGGGAGCTGAAGCTTTCTTT
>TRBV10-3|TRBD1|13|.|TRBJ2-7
CAIRTGGDGEQYF
TGTGCCATTCGGACAGGGGGAGACGGGGAGCAGTACTTC
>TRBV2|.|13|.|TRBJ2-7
CASSEGLALEQYF
TGTGCCAGCAGTGAAGGGCTAGCTCTCGAGCAGTACTTC
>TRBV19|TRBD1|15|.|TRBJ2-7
CAASPPGTVLYEQYF
TGTGCCGCCTCTCCCCCCGGGACAGTACTCTACGAGCAGTACTTC
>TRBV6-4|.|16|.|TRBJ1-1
CASSDSEGGQNTEAFF
TGTGCCAGCAGTGACTCGGAGGGGGGGCAGAACACTGAAGCTTTCTTT
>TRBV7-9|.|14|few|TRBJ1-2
CASSLGGPGHGYTF
TGTGCCAGCAGCTTAGGCGGACCAGGGCATGGCTACACCTTC
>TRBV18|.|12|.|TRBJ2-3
CASSPEGDTQYF
TGTGCCAGCTCACCAGAGGGGGATACGCAGTATTTT
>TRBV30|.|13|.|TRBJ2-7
CAWSVDRSYEQYF
TGTGCCTGGAGTGTGGACAGAAGCTACGAGCAGTACTTC
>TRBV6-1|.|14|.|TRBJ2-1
CASQGLTIYNEQFF
TGTGCTAGTCAGGGACTTACTATCTACAATGAGCAGTTCTTC
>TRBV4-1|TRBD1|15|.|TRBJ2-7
CASSQVETGIYEQYF
TGCGCCAGCAGCCAAGTAGAGACAGGGATCTACGAGCAGTACTTC
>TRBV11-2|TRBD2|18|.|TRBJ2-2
CASSLVPLLAANTGELFF
TGTGCCAGCAGCTTAGTTCCCCTTCTAGCGGCGAACACCGGGGAGCTGTTTTTT
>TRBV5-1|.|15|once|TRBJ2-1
CASSPQGGGLGEQFF
TGCGCCAGCAGCCCCCAAGGTGGGGGGTTGGGTGAGCAGTTCTTC
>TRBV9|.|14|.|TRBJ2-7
CASSPGLGVYEQYF
TGTGCCAGCAGCCCTGGACTGGGGGTATACGAGCAGTACTTC
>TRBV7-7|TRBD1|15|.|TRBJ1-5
CASTPYGTGNQPQHF
TGTGCCAGCACCCCGTACGGGACAGGCAATCAGCCCCAGCATTTT
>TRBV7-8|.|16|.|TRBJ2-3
CASSLGWAPSGDTQYF
TGTGCCAGCAGCTTAGGCTGGGCCCCGAGCGGAGATACGCAGTATTTT
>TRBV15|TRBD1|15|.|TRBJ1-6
CATSSTGQYNSPLHF
TGTGCCACCAGCAGCACGGGACAGTATAATTCACCCCTCCACTTT
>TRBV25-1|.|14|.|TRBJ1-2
CASSTDKELYGYTF
TGTGCCAGCAGTACGGACAAAGAGCTCTATGGCTACACCTTC
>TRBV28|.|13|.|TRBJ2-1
CASSFLGNNEQFF
TGTGCCAGCAGTTTTCTGGGAAACAATGAGCAGTTCTTC
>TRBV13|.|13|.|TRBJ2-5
CASSPQAEETQYF
TGTGCCAGCAGCCCCCAGGCGGAGGAGACCCAGTACTTC